This TCR beta chain was found in a study of STAT5B mutations in CD4+ large granular lymphocyte leukemia. General study points: Approximately 25% of private leukemic clonotypes occurred rarely in other patients' non-leukemic repertoires. Patient CD4-sorted repertoires stayed more clonal than healthy ones after leukemic-clone removal. TRBV06-family usage was enriched in top patient clones (8/27) versus controls (2/35).

Assay used: immunoSEQ multiplex PCR; TCRdb lists only in-frame clones, some missing. This table has about 45,000 clones, 80% to 90% appearing once. Turning to this clone: What it recognizes is unknown.

The CDR3 has 11 amino acids. The ends were cut back, 5 bases at V and 8 bases at J, with 6 bases in the middle. The germline V gene has CDR1 MDHEN and CDR2 SYDVKM. This chain connects TRBV28 to TRBJ1-4; TRBD1 is a possible D gene (5 bases). The sequenced sample consisted of CD4+ T cells from blood buffy coats. This TCR was recovered from a human donor in good health. CDR3 amino acids: CASSPGEKLFF. The CDR3 nucleotides read TGTGCCAGCAGTCCAGGGGAAAAACTGTTTTTT.